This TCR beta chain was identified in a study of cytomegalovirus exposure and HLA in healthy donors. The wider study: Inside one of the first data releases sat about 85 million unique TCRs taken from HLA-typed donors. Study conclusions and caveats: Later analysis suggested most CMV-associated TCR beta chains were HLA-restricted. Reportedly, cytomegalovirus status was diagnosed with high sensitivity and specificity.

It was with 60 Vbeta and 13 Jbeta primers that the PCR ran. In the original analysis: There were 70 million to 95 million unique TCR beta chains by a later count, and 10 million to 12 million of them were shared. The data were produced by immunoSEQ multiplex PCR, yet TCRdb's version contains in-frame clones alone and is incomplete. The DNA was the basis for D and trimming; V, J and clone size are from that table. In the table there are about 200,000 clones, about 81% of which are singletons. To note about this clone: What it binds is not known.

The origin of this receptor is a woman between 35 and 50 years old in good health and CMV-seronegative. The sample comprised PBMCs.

In DNA, the CDR3 is TGTGCCAGCAGCTTCTCGGGACAGTATGGCTACACCTTC. Protein sequence: CASSFSGQYGYTF. The rearrangement links TRBV7-9 to TRBJ1-2; 7 nucleotides agree with TRBD1. V lost 3 bases and J lost 5; bases outside the gene matches: 3. The germline CDR1 and CDR2 sequences are SEHNR and FQNEAQ (reference sequence). CDR3 size: 13 residues.